The entry below gives a single T cell receptor (beta chain) sequence along with its context. The data stem from a study of shared clonotypes between healthy human individuals. Study-wide background: Researchers drew samples from two women and a few men aged 18 to 49. Researchers assigned three CD4 naive, three CD4 memory, two CD8 naive and one CD8 memory plate to each donor.

Germline V lookup: CDR1 SQVTM, CDR2 ANQGSEA. After removal of 4 bases from V and 3 bases from J, the junction contained 4 bases not matched to a gene. This CDR3 contains 14 residues. Naivety among CD8 cells was defined by CD45RO negativity and positive CCR7 selection, thereby excluding terminally differentiated effector memory CD45RA+ cells. Only in-frame clones appear in the TCRdb table, and some are missing; sequencing was by immunoSEQ multiplex PCR. The repertoire consists of about 580,000 clones, with 98% occurring once and the leading ten covering approximately 0.33%. This chain joins TRBV29-1 and TRBJ2-3, with 10 bases fitting TRBD2. The sequence derives from a man aged 25 to 45 in good health. Specimen: naive CD8+ T cells sorted from blood. CDR3 nucleotide sequence: TGCAGCGTTGCTAGCGGGAGTGAAACAGATACGCAGTATTTT. Protein sequence: CSVASGSETDTQYF.